This TCR beta chain was recovered during a study of CD8 T cells in ankylosing spondylitis. Notes on the study in general: Enrichment of disease-linked clones was reportedly significant in matched ankylosing spondylitis synovial fluid.

TCRdb reanalysed the 5' RACE reads using MiXCR and keeps one entry per CDR3 protein. The sample carries roughly 42,000 distinct CDR3 sequences, less than 3.5% recorded once. Looked up from germline, CDR1 is SGDLS and CDR2 is YYNGEE. Trimming took 0 bases from V and 4 from J, leaving 14 bases between them. The CDR3 extends over 15 amino acids. Ten or more counts support this clonotype. Its antigen is not known. This clonotype was sampled from a male donor with ankylosing spondylitis or in good health (not recorded which). The chain employs TRBV9 and TRBJ2-7; maybe TRBD1 (5 bases). The sample was blood, either unsorted or a sorted T cell fraction (not recorded which). The CDR3 spells CASSVGDRPWYEQYF. The CDR3 region has the DNA TGTGCCAGCAGCGTAGGTGACAGACCCTGGTACGAGCAGTACTTC.